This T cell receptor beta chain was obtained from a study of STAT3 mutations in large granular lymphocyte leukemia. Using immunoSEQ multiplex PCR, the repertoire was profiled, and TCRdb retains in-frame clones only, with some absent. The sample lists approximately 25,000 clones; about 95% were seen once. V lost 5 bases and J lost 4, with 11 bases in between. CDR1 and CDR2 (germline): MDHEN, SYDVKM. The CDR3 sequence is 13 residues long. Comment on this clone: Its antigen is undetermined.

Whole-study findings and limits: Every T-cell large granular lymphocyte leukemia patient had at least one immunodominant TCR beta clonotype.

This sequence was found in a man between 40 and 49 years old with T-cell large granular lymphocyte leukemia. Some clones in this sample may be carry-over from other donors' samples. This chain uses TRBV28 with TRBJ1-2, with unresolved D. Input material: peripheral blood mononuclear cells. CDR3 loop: CASSTTQIYGYTF. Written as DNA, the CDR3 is TGTGCCAGCAGTACGACTCAAATCTATGGCTACACCTTC.